The sequence of this T cell receptor beta chain was determined in a study of shared clonotypes between healthy human individuals. Background on the study: Each donor had three CD4 naive, three CD4 memory, two CD8 naive and one CD8 memory plate. Study-level findings and limits: Estimated richness was generally greater in naive than memory subsets.

Terminally differentiated effector memory CD45RA+ cells were excluded from the naive CD8 cells, which were CD45RO-negative and positively selected for CCR7. Donors were healthy HIV-negative adults without recently reported acute infections or vaccinations. Turning to this clone: Antigen unknown.

Trimming left V 2 bases short and J 0 bases short, with 7 bases between. Germline V lookup: CDR1 SGHAT, CDR2 FQNNGV. The CDR3 length is 14 residues. The assay was carried out at the deep level. Produced via immunoSEQ multiplex PCR; TCRdb's table is partial and in-frame only. The sample yields around 2,100,000 clones, just under 95% seen once. Sequenced material: naive CD8+ T cells sorted from blood. This chain uses TRBV11-2 with TRBJ1-1, with unresolved D. The receptor comes from a man aged 18 to 29 in good health. The CDR3 here is CASSLPALNTEAFF. Written as DNA, the CDR3 is TGTGCCAGCAGCTTACCGGCCTTGAACACTGAAGCTTTCTTT.